These 16 T cell receptor beta chains were all obtained from the same sample, sequenced in a study of blood T cells in healthy people across ages. Using a J-beta primer mix together with a sample-barcoded 5' primer, a second PCR was run for about 6 to 11 cycles. Using its own MiXCR run on the 5' RACE reads, TCRdb lists one record per CDR3 protein. The sample lists some 760,000 distinct CDR3 sequences, 20% to 25% occurring once. These data were also reused for a study on T cells of mothers and their children.

The specimen was blood. Receptors originate from a boy between 10 and 17 years old in good health.

The CDR3, as DNA: TGTGCCACCAGCAGAGATAGGCTAACTACCTACGAGCAGTACTTC. Translating gives CATSRDRLTTYEQYF. V and J are TRBV15 and TRBJ2-7; no definite D call. The germline V gene has CDR1 LNHNV and CDR2 YYDKDF (reference sequence). The CDR3 sequence is 15 residues long. V lost 0 bases to trimming and J lost 2 bases, with 11 bases between them.

The table lists this clonotype with a few counts. V gene TRBV12-3 or TRBV12-4 combines with J gene TRBJ2-1, with 14 nucleotides matching TRBD2. This CDR3 contains 15 residues. V shed 6 bases, J shed 12 bases, and the junction held 10 bases outside the gene matches. The CDR3 DNA sequence: TGTGCCAGCAGCCCACTTGGGACTAGCGGGGGAACGCAGTTCTTC. Residues: CASSPLGTSGGTQFF.

J is TRBJ1-3 and V is TRBV5-1; D remains unclear. The germline V gene has CDR1 SGHRS and CDR2 YFSETQ. Trimming left V 3 bases short and J 0 bases short, with 10 bases between. The CDR3 has 15 residues. The CDR3 spells CASSWEDPSGNTIYF. CDR3 nucleotide sequence: TGCGCCAGCAGCTGGGAGGACCCCTCTGGAAACACCATATATTTT.

V and J are TRBV28 and TRBJ2-1, with 8 bases that match TRBD2. The germline CDR1 and CDR2 sequences are MDHEN and SYDVKM. The CDR3 contains 16 residues. The V segment lost 2 bases and the J segment 2 bases; nucleotides outside the gene matches: 5. For the CDR3, the DNA is TGTGCCAGCAGTTTAACAGGACTAGCCCCCTACAATGAGCAGTTCTTC. Protein product: CASSLTGLAPYNEQFF.

The table lists this clonotype with a few counts. The J gene is TRBJ2-5, the V gene TRBV5-5, with 9 bases that match TRBD1. Germline V CDR1 and CDR2: SGHKS, YYEKEE (reference sequence). V lost 3 bases to trimming and J lost 7 bases; unmatched junction nucleotides: 7. The CDR3 is made up of 14 amino acids. The CDR3 coding sequence is TGTGCCAGCAGCTGGACAGGGGTCCCGGCGACCCAGTACTTC. This gives the protein CASSWTGVPATQYF. Full variable domain (outside the CDR3, taken from reference TRBV5-5 and TRBJ2-5): DAGVTQSPTHLIKTRGQQVTLRCSPISGHKSVSWYQQVLGQGPQFIFQYYEKEERGRGNFPDRFSARQFPNYSSELNVNALLLGDSALYLCASSWTGVPATQYFGPGTRLLVL.

This clonotype has a handful of counts. The rearrangement joins TRBV5-1 to TRBJ2-7, with a possible D match to TRBD2 (6 bases). This CDR3 contains 16 residues. Trimming left V 6 bases short and J 7 bases short, with 26 bases between. Germline V gives CDR1 SGHRS, CDR2 YFSETQ. In DNA form, the CDR3 reads TGCGCCAGCACCTTTAGGGTAGCGGACCACCTTAGGGAGCAGTACTTC. Its protein is CASTFRVADHLREQYF.

This clonotype was seen more than once but under ten times. V is TRBV9 and J is TRBJ1-6; D gene uncertain. The V end was cut by 0 bases, the J end by 10 bases, with 11 bases between. The CDR3 runs to 14 residues. From germline, CDR1 is SGDLS and CDR2 YYNGEE. The CDR3 DNA sequence: TGTGCCAGCAGCGTAGCGGCAGGAGGATCACCCCTCCACTTT. This gives the protein CASSVAAGGSPLHF.

This clonotype was picked up a small number of times. The chain joins TRBV29-1 to TRBJ2-3, with unresolved D. This CDR3 is built from 12 residues. Per the germline V gene, CDR1 is SQVTM and CDR2 is ANQGSEA. Deletions cut 1 base from V and 2 bases from J, with 4 bases between. This CDR3 is CSVEVPTDTQYF. In DNA, the CDR3 is TGCAGCGTTGAAGTCCCCACAGATACGCAGTATTTT.

This chain links TRBV5-5 with TRBJ1-1; D gene uncertain. V lost 2 bases, J lost 3 bases, and 14 bases lay in between. This CDR3 has 15 residues. Germline V gives CDR1 SGHKS, CDR2 YYEKEE (reference sequence). The CDR3 is CASSFYPGGHTEAFF. For the CDR3, the DNA is TGTGCCAGCAGCTTTTATCCGGGCGGGCACACTGAAGCTTTCTTT.

The chain links TRBV6-1 to TRBJ1-3; D remains ambiguous. V dropped 2 bases and J dropped 0 bases, with 8 bases sitting between them. The V gene's germline CDR1 is MNHNS and CDR2 SASEGT. The CDR3 runs to 15 residues. CDR3 sequence reads: CASSEIDFSGNTIYF. The CDR3 DNA reads as TGTGCCAGCAGTGAAATCGACTTCTCTGGAAACACCATATATTTT.

A few counts support this clonotype. The CDR3 spells CASSGEFGYEQYF. CDR3 nucleotide sequence: TGCGCCAGCAGTGGGGAGTTTGGCTACGAGCAGTACTTC. This chain joins TRBV5-1 and TRBJ2-7; weak D call: TRBD2 (5 bases). V was pared by 5 bases and J by 3 bases, with 12 bases between. Germline assignment: CDR1 SGHRS and CDR2 YFSETQ. The CDR3 runs 13 residues.

The chain employs TRBV28 and TRBJ2-5; 9 bases align to TRBD1. The J call could be wrong; TRBJ2-7 is a better fit for the DNA end. Per the germline V gene, CDR1 is MDHEN and CDR2 is SYDVKM. The CDR3 has 16 residues. CDR3 bases: TGTGCCAGCCGGGGGGTAACTAGGACAGGGGACTACGAGCAGTACTTC. It is translated as CASRGVTRTGDYEQYF.

This clonotype was counted a few times. The chain links TRBV6-1 to TRBJ2-5; D ambiguous. The J call may be in error: the DNA end matches TRBJ2-7 better. Germline CDR1 MNHNS, CDR2 SASEGT. CDR3 length equals 16 residues. The CDR3 bases are TGTGCCAGCAGTGCTCTAACAGACACCTCCTCCTACGAGCAGTACTTC. Translating it yields CASSALTDTSSYEQYF.

Only a few counts were recorded for this clonotype. The chain combines TRBV10-3 with TRBJ2-3; 14 bases match TRBD2. CDR1 and CDR2 (germline): ENHRY, SYGVKD. This CDR3 is 20 amino acids long. Germline trimming cut 6 bases from V and 0 bases from J; bases unmatched to any gene: 14. The CDR3 sequence: CAISETGTSGGVTSTDTQYF. As DNA, the CDR3 is TGTGCCATCAGCGAGACCGGGACTAGCGGGGGTGTAACTAGCACAGATACGCAGTATTTT.

The gene calls are TRBV29-1 and TRBJ1-2; no clear D gene. CDR1 is SQVTM and CDR2 is ANQGSEA in the germline V gene. The CDR3 contains 12 residues. V lost 7 bases and J 6 bases, leaving 15 bases between the germline ends. The CDR3 DNA reads as TGCAGCGCAGAACAACATTCCCATGGCTACACCTTC. Translation gives CSAEQHSHGYTF.

The chain couples TRBV5-5 to TRBJ2-3, with 13 bases fitting TRBD2. Germline loops: CDR1 SGHKS, CDR2 YYEKEE (reference sequence). CDR3 size: 17 residues. With 1 base clipped from V and 4 bases from J, the junction kept 6 bases outside the gene matches. The CDR3 here is CASSLRLAGGGPDTQYF. The CDR3 DNA is TGTGCCAGCAGCTTGCGACTAGCGGGAGGCGGCCCAGATACGCAGTATTTT.